These 17 T cell receptor beta chains share one sample of origin, sequenced in a study of blood T cell repertoires in COVID-19. Sequencing was performed with immunoSEQ multiplex PCR; in TCRdb, only in-frame clones are kept and a portion is missing. Among about 200,000 clones listed, roughly 85% were seen once. The sequenced material came from PBMCs or T cells enriched from blood (not recorded which). Receptor source: a woman between 40 and 55 years old with acute COVID-19.

The rearrangement links TRBV10-1 to TRBJ2-5; 10 positions agree with TRBD2. The germline gives CDR1 WNHNN, CDR2 SYGVQD (reference sequence). CDR3 length: 17 amino acids. With 3 bases clipped from V and 5 bases from J, the junction kept 12 bases outside the gene matches. CDR3: CASSDRAGGPQRETQYF. For the CDR3, the DNA is TGCGCCAGCAGTGATAGAGCGGGAGGGCCCCAGAGGGAGACCCAGTACTTC.

The chain recombines TRBV19 with TRBJ1-5, with 8 bases identical to TRBD1. V lost 7 bases to trimming and J lost 2 bases; unmatched junction nucleotides: 4. Germline lookup yields CDR1 LNHDA and CDR2 SQIVND (reference sequence). The CDR3 covers 14 residues. The CDR3 loop reads CASNLQGGNQPQHF. The CDR3 bases are TGTGCCAGTAACCTACAGGGGGGCAATCAGCCCCAGCATTTT.

The rearrangement links TRBV11-2 to TRBJ2-7, with D tentatively TRBD1 (5 bases). Germline V gives CDR1 SGHAT, CDR2 FQNNGV. The CDR3 contains 12 residues. Trimming took 2 bases from V and 3 from J, leaving 5 bases between them. The CDR3 nucleotides read TGTGCCAGCAGCTTACAGGGCTACGAGCAGTACTTC. Encoded protein: CASSLQGYEQYF. Filled out from reference TRBV11-2 and TRBJ2-7, the complete variable domain reads EAGVAQSPRYKIIEKRQSVAFWCNPISGHATLYWYQQILGQGPKLLIQFQNNGVVDDSQLPKDRFSAERLKGVDSTLKIQPAKLEDSAVYLCASSLQGYEQYFGPGTRLTVT.

This clone has just a few counts. The CDR3 sequence: CASSVRPEGTIYF. DNA of the CDR3: TGTGCCAGCAGCGTGAGACCCGAGGGCACCATATATTTT. V and J are TRBV9 and TRBJ1-3; no clear D. Germline V lookup: CDR1 SGDLS, CDR2 YYNGEE. V was pared by 2 bases and J by 9 bases, with 12 bases between. CDR3 size: 13 residues.

The genes are TRBV5-1 and TRBJ1-3; 7 bases map to TRBD1. V was clipped by 2 bases and J by 4 bases; unmatched bases: 6. CDR1 and CDR2 from the germline V gene are SGHRS and YFSETQ. CDR3 length: 15 residues. The CDR3 spells CASSLNPDRGNTIYF. The CDR3 nucleotides are TGCGCCAGCAGCTTAAACCCGGACAGGGGAAACACCATATATTTT.

The chain links TRBV5-6 to TRBJ2-7; the match to TRBD2 covers 7 bases. The CDR3 covers 15 residues. Germline CDR1 is SGHDT and CDR2 is YYEEEE. V lost 0 bases to trimming and J lost 0 bases; unmatched junction nucleotides: 3. The CDR3 DNA sequence: TGTGCCAGCAGCTTGGTCGGGGGGAGCTCCTACGAGCAGTACTTC. The encoded protein is CASSLVGGSSYEQYF.

CDR3 loop: CASSLSSQGARETQYF. DNA of the CDR3: TGTGCCAGCAGTTTGTCATCTCAGGGGGCCCGGGAGACCCAGTACTTC. The chain carries TRBV28 and TRBJ2-5; TRBD1 aligns across 8 bases. Germline CDR1 MDHEN, CDR2 SYDVKM. V was clipped by 3 bases and J by 5 bases; unmatched bases: 11. The CDR3 has 16 amino acids.

The chain links TRBV28 to TRBJ1-1; the D is unclear. The length of the CDR3 is 14 residues. The V end lost 6 bases, the J end lost 1 base, and 12 bases lay between the germline ends. The germline CDR1 and CDR2 sequences are MDHEN and SYDVKM. The CDR3 DNA is TGTGCCAGCAGAATTGAGAGGAGGAACACTGAAGCTTTCTTT. It codes for CASRIERRNTEAFF.

The chain carries TRBV7-8 and TRBJ2-7, with 11 bases identical to TRBD2. V was clipped by 5 bases and J by 6 bases; unmatched bases: 9. This CDR3 contains 15 residues. Germline CDR1 SGHVS, CDR2 FQNEAQ. The CDR3 here is CASSPLAGAGSEQYF. CDR3 in DNA: TGTGCCAGCAGCCCACTAGCGGGAGCAGGATCCGAGCAGTACTTC.

DNA for the CDR3: TGTGCCAGCAGCTTGGACTGGAGTCAGCCCCAGCATTTT. This translates into CASSLDWSQPQHF. This chain connects TRBV5-5 to TRBJ1-5, with no clear D. Trimming removed 0 bases from V and 6 bases from J, with 7 bases in between. Looked up from germline, CDR1 is SGHKS and CDR2 is YYEKEE (reference sequence). This CDR3 has 13 residues.

This chain joins TRBV7-9 and TRBJ2-1, with 7 bases lining up with TRBD2. Germline values: CDR1 SEHNR, CDR2 FQNEAQ (reference sequence). This CDR3 is 13 amino acids long. J gave up 5 bases and V 5 bases, and 3 bases lay outside the gene matches. DNA for the CDR3: TGTGCCAGCAGCCCCGGGGGGAACAATGAGCAGTTCTTC. Translation gives CASSPGGNNEQFF.

The chain carries TRBV6-5 and TRBJ1-1; 8 bases match TRBD1. V dropped 0 bases and J dropped 1; count of bases not matched to a gene: 4. Per the germline V gene, CDR1 is MNHEY and CDR2 is SVGAGI. CDR3 length: 16 amino acids. The CDR3 bases are TGTGCCAGCAGTTACTCGAGGGGACAGGCGAACACTGAAGCTTTCTTT. Its translation is CASSYSRGQANTEAFF.

This clone occurred once. The chain joins TRBV28 to TRBJ1-4, with 7 bases that match TRBD1. The germline gives CDR1 MDHEN, CDR2 SYDVKM. This CDR3 has 15 amino acids. V shed 3 bases, J shed 4 bases, and the junction held 5 bases outside the gene matches. CDR3 residues: CASSFRDRVNEKLFF. DNA for the CDR3: TGTGCCAGCAGTTTCCGAGACAGGGTTAATGAAAAACTGTTTTTT.

The rearrangement uses TRBV7-2 and TRBJ1-6; D is possibly TRBD1 (6 bases). Germline CDR1 reads SGHTA; CDR2 reads FQGNSA. The CDR3 contains 15 residues. V was clipped by 5 bases and J by 7 bases, with 15 bases between them. The CDR3: CASSPQKQGNSPLHF. CDR3 bases: TGTGCCAGCAGCCCCCAAAAACAGGGAAATTCACCCCTCCACTTT.

This clone was detected only a few times. The V and J genes are TRBV6-4 and TRBJ1-6, with a tentative D call TRBD1 (5 bases). CDR3 length: 14 amino acids. V shed 2 bases and J shed 6 bases, with 8 bases lying between them. Germline V gives CDR1 MRHNA, CDR2 SNTAGT. As DNA, the CDR3 is TGTGCCAGCAGTGACCAGGGCGGTAATTCACCCCTCCACTTT. Its translation is CASSDQGGNSPLHF.

Comments on this clone: At the DNA level, this CDR3 is encoded by other sequences in the same sample as well. CDR3 in amino acids: CASSIVAGFNEKLFF. In DNA form, the CDR3 reads TGTGCCAGTAGTATAGTAGCTGGATTTAATGAAAAACTGTTTTTT. J is TRBJ1-4 and V is TRBV19; D is ambiguous. Trimming took off 1 base at V and 4 bases at J, with 10 bases between the two ends. CDR3 length: 15 amino acids. Per germline, CDR1 LNHDA and CDR2 SQIVND (reference sequence).

This chain uses TRBV18 with TRBJ2-3, with 8 bases matching TRBD1. The V segment lost 6 bases and the J segment 3 bases; nucleotides outside the gene matches: 11. In germline, CDR1 is KGHSH, CDR2 LQKENI. The CDR3 is 16 amino acids. The CDR3 coding sequence is TGTGCCAGCTCCGGACAGGGCAGGGTTGAGACAGATACGCAGTATTTT. Translated, it gives CASSGQGRVETDTQYF.